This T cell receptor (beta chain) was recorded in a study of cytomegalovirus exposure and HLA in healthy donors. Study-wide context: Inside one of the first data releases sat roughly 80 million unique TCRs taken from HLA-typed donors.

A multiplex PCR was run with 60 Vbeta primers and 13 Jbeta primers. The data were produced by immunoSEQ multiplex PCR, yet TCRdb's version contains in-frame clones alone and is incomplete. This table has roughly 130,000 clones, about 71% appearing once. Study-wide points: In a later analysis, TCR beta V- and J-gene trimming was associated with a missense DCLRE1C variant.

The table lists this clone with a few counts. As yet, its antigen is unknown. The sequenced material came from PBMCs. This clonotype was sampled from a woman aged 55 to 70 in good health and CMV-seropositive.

CDR3 DNA: TGTGCCAGCGGGAGGCAGGGGGCTGGTGAAGCTTTCTTT. Its translation is CASGRQGAGEAFF. The chain uses TRBV9 and TRBJ1-1; 8 bases are shared with TRBD1. Unmatched junction bases numbered 9, after V lost 7 bases and J lost 7 bases. Looked up from germline, CDR1 is SGDLS and CDR2 is YYNGEE. The CDR3 has 13 residues.